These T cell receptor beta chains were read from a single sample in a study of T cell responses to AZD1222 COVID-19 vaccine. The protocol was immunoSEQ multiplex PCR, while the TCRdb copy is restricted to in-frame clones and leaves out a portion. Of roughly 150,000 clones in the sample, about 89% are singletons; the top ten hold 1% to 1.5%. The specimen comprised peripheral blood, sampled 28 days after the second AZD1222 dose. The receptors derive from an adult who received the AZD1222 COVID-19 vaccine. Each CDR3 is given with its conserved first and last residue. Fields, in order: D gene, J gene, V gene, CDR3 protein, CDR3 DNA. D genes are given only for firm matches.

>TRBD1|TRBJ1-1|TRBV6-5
CASRLSQGPNTEAFF
TGTGCCAGCAGGCTCTCACAGGGGCCTAACACTGAAGCTTTCTTT
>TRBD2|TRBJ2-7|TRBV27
CASSKGIAGDPYEQYF
TGTGCCAGCAGCAAGGGGATAGCGGGAGACCCCTACGAGCAGTACTTC
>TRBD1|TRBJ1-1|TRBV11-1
CASSQTGFMNTEAFF
TGTGCCAGCAGCCAGACAGGGTTCATGAACACTGAAGCTTTCTTT
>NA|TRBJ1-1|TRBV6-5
CAAYRDTNTEAFF
TGTGCCGCATACCGGGACACCAACACTGAAGCTTTCTTT
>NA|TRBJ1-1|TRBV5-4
CASSQNGGNMNTEAFF
TGTGCCAGCAGCCAAAACGGTGGGAACATGAACACTGAAGCTTTCTTT
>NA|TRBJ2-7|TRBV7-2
CASSLDRDTYEQYF
TGTGCCAGCAGCTTAGACAGGGATACCTACGAGCAGTACTTC
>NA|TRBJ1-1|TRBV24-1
CATRGKGGEIEAFF
TGTGCCACCAGGGGGAAAGGAGGGGAGATTGAAGCTTTCTTT
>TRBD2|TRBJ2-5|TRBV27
CASSSLAAETQYF
TGTGCCAGCAGTTCTCTAGCGGCGGAGACCCAGTACTTC
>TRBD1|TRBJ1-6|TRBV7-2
CASSGTANSPLHF
TGTGCCAGTTCCGGGACAGCTAATTCACCCCTCCACTTT
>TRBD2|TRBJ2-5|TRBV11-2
CASSPEAGVWETQYF
TGTGCCAGCAGCCCCGAGGCGGGAGTATGGGAGACCCAGTACTTC
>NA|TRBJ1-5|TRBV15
CATSSAYGDQPQHF
TGTGCCACCAGCAGCGCCTACGGGGATCAGCCCCAGCATTTT
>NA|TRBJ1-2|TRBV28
CASSLTVRGYTF
TGTGCCAGCAGTTTAACGGTCCGTGGCTACACCTTC
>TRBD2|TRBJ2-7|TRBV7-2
CASSFSGGGTYEQYF
TGTGCCAGCAGCTTTAGCGGGGGGGGAACCTACGAGCAGTACTTC